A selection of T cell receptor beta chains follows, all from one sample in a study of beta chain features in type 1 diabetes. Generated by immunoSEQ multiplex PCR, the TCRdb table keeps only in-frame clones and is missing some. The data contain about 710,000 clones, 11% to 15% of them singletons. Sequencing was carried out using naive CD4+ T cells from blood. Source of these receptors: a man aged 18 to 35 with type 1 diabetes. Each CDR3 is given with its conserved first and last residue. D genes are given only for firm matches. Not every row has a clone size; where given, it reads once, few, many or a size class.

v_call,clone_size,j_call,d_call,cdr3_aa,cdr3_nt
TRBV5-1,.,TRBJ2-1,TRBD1,CASSPQGARYNEQFF,TGCGCCAGCAGCCCTCAGGGGGCGCGGTACAATGAGCAGTTCTTC
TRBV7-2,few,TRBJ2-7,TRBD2,CASSRDYYEQYF,TGTGCCAGCAGTCGGGACTACTACGAGCAGTACTTC
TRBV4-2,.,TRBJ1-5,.,CASSSPGGDQPQHF,TGTGCCAGCAGCTCCCCTGGAGGGGATCAGCCCCAGCATTTT
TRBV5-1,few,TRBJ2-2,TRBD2,CASLGLAGAGELFF,TGCGCCAGCTTGGGACTAGCGGGAGCCGGGGAGCTGTTTTTT
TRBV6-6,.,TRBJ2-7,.,CASSRRPADSYYEQYF,TGTGCCAGCAGCCGGAGACCGGCGGACAGTTATTACGAGCAGTACTTC
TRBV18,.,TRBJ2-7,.,CASSRGAEEQYF,TGTGCCAGCTCCAGGGGAGCGGAAGAGCAGTACTTC
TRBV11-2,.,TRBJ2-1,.,CASSLVEDNEQFF,TGTGCCAGCAGCTTAGTAGAGGACAATGAGCAGTTCTTC
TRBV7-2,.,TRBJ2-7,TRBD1,CASSLVVDRGYEQYF,TGTGCCAGCAGCTTAGTAGTGGACAGGGGGTACGAGCAGTACTTC
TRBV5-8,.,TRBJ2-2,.,CASSRIVATGELFF,TGTGCCAGCAGCCGCATAGTGGCCACCGGGGAGCTGTTTTTT
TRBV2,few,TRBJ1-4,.,CATRLELAEKLFF,TGTGCCACACGCCTCGAACTGGCTGAAAAACTGTTTTTT
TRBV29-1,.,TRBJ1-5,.,CSVEKGRGEPQHF,TGCAGCGTTGAGAAGGGTCGGGGAGAGCCCCAGCATTTT
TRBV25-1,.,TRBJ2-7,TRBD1,CASSPRDRAYEQYF,TGTGCCAGCAGTCCCCGGGACAGGGCCTACGAGCAGTACTTC
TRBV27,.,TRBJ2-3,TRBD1,CASSSMGQGADTQYF,TGTGCCAGCTCCTCTATGGGACAGGGGGCAGATACGCAGTATTTT
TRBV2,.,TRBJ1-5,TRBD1,CASSSGQTSNQPQHF,TGTGCCAGCAGTTCGGGACAGACTAGCAATCAGCCCCAGCATTTT
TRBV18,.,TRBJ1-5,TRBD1,CASSPTGGTQPQHF,TGTGCCAGCTCACCTACAGGGGGTACGCAGCCCCAGCATTTT
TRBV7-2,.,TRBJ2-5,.,CASSLGQGRRVLYF,TGTGCCAGCAGCTTAGGACAGGGAAGGAGGGTCCTGTACTTC
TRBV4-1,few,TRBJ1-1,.,CASSQDKVSYRSAFF,TGCGCCAGCAGCCAAGATAAAGTCTCCTACCGGTCGGCTTTCTTT
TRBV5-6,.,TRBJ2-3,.,CASSLASTDTQYF,TGTGCCAGCAGCTTGGCCTCCACAGATACGCAGTATTTT
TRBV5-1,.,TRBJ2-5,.,CASSLGRPGGKETQYF,TGCGCCAGCAGCTTGGGGAGACCTGGGGGTAAAGAGACCCAGTACTTC
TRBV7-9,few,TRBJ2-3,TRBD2,CASSREGAAWADTQYF,TGTGCCAGCAGCCGGGAGGGAGCTGCGTGGGCAGATACGCAGTATTTT
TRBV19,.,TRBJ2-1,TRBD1,CASSIRDRVSNEQFF,TGTGCCAGTAGTATCCGGGACAGGGTATCGAATGAGCAGTTCTTC
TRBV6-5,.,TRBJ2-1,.,CASSYGAGEQFF,TGTGCCAGCAGTTACGGGGCTGGTGAGCAGTTCTTC
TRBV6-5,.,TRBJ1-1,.,CASSYGGTIAEAFF,TGTGCCAGCAGTTACGGAGGAACAATCGCTGAAGCTTTCTTT
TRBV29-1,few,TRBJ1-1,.,CSVKARPPNTEAFF,TGCAGCGTTAAGGCACGGCCACCGAACACTGAAGCTTTCTTT
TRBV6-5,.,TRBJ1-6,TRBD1,CASSWTGGVGSPLHF,TGTGCCAGCAGTTGGACAGGTGGGGTCGGTTCACCCCTCCACTTT
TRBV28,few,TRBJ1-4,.,CASSFLARPLFF,TGTGCCAGCAGTTTTTTGGCCCGTCCTCTGTTTTTT
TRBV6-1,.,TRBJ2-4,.,CASLRGSAMQNIQYF,TGTGCCAGCCTACGGGGTAGCGCGATGCAAAACATTCAGTACTTC